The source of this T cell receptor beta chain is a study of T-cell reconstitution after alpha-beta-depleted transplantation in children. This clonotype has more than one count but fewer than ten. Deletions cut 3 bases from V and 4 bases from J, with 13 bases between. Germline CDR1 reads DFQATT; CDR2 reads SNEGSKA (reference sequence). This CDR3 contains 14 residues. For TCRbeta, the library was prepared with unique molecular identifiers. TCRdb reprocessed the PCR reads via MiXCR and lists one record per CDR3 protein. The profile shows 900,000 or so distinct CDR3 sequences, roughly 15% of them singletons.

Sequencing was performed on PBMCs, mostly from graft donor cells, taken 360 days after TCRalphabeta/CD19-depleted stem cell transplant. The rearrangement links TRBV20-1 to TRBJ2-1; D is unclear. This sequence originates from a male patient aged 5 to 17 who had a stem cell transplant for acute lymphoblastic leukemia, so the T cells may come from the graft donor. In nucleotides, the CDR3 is TGCAGTGCTAGGCACTGGTCGAGTTACAATGAGCAGTTCTTC. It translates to CSARHWSSYNEQFF.